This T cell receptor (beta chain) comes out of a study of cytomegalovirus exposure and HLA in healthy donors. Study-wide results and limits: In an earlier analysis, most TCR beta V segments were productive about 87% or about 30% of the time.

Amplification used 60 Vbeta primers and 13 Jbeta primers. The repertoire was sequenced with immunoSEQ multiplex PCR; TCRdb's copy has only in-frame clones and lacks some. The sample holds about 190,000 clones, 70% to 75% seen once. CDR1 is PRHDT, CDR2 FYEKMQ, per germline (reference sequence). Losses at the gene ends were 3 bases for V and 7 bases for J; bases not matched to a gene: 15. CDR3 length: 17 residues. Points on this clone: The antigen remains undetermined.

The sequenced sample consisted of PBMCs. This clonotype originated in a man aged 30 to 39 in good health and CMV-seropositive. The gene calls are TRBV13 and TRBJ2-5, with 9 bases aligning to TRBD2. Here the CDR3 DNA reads TGTGCCAGCAGCTTGGGGCGGGGGGGACAGCATTTTGGGACCCAGTACTTC. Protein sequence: CASSLGRGGQHFGTQYF.